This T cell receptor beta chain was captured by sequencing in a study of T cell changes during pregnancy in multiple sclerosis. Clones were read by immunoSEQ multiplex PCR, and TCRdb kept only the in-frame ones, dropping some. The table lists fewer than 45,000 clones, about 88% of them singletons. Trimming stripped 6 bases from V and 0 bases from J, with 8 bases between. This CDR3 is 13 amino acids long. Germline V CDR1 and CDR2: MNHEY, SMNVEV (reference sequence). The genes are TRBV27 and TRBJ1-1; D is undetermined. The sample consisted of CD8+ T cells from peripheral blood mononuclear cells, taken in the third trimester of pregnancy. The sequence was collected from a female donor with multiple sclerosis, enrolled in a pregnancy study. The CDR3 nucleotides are TGTGCCAGCAGCCCTACCATGAACACTGAAGCTTTCTTT. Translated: CASSPTMNTEAFF.